The clone carrying this TCR beta chain was observed a few times. The source of the sample is a study of cytomegalovirus exposure and HLA in healthy donors. It was with 60 Vbeta and 13 Jbeta primers that the PCR ran. This table comes from immunoSEQ multiplex PCR, and its TCRdb copy is limited to in-frame clones, with some not included. The data contain nearly 65,000 clones, roughly 67% of them singletons. This sequence was found in a man aged 45-60 years in good health and CMV-seronegative. Material: PBMCs.

The CDR3 is CALSRGYNEQFF. The CDR3 DNA reads as TGTGCCTTATCGCGGGGGTACAATGAGCAGTTCTTC. V usage is TRBV30 and J usage is TRBJ2-1; 7 positions match TRBD2. Germline loops: CDR1 GTSNPN, CDR2 SVGIG (reference sequence). V trimming: 7 bases; J trimming: 4 bases; junction bases outside the gene matches: 4. The CDR3 is made up of 12 amino acids.